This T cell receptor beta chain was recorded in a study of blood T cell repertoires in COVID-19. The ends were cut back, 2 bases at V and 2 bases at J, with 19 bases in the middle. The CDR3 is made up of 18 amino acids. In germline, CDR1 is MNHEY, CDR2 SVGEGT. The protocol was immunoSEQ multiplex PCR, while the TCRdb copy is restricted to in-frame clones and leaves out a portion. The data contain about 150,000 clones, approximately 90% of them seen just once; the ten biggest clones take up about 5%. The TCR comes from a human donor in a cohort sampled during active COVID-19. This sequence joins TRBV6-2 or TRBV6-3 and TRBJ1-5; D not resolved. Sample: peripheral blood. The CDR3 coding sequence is TGTGCCAGCAGTTACGAGCTCCTCGCCGGGGATGGCAATCAGCCCCAGCATTTT. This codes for CASSYELLAGDGNQPQHF.